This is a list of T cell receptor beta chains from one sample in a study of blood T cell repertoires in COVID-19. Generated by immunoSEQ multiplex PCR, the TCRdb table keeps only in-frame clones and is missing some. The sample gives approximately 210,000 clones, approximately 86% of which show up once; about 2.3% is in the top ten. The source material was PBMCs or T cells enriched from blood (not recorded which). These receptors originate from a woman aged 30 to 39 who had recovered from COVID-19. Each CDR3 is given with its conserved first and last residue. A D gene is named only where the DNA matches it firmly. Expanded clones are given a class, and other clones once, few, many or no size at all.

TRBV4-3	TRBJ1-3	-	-	CASSQDDSSGNTIYF	TGCGCCAGCAGCCAAGATGACAGCTCTGGAAACACCATATATTTT
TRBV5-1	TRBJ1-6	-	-	CASSRAPDNSPLHF	TGCGCCAGCAGCCGAGCGCCCGATAATTCACCCCTCCACTTT
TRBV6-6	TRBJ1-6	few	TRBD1	CASSPGTVAMRGSPLHF	TGTGCCAGCAGTCCCGGGACAGTCGCCATGAGGGGTTCACCCCTCCACTTT
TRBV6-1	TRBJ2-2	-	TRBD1	CASSELGTGVPGELFF	TGTGCCAGCAGTGAATTAGGGACAGGGGTTCCCGGGGAGCTGTTTTTT
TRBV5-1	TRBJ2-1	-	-	CASTTGALDNEQFF	TGCGCCAGCACGACAGGCGCCCTTGACAATGAGCAGTTCTTC
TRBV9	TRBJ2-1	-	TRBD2	CASSVTGTSGSGEQFF	TGTGCCAGCAGCGTGACCGGGACTAGCGGGAGTGGTGAGCAGTTCTTC
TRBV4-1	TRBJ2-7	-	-	CASSQEPLATYEQYF	TGCGCCAGCAGCCAAGAGCCGCTAGCCACCTACGAGCAGTACTTC
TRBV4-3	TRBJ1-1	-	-	CASSHGKGQMNTEAFF	TGCGCCAGCAGCCATGGGAAGGGGCAGATGAACACTGAAGCTTTCTTT
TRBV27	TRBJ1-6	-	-	CASRVQGGSPLHF	TGTGCCAGCAGGGTGCAGGGAGGATCACCCCTCCACTTT
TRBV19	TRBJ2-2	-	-	CASSISGNTGELFF	TGTGCCAGTAGTATAAGCGGTAACACCGGGGAGCTGTTTTTT
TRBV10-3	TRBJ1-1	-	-	CAISESQNTEAFF	TGTGCCATCAGTGAGTCTCAGAACACTGAAGCTTTCTTT
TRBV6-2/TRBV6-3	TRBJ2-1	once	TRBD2	CASSYPGLAVGEQFF	TGTGCCAGCAGTTACCCCGGACTAGCGGTAGGCGAGCAGTTCTTC
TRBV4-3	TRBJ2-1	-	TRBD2	CASSQIAGGPSLEQFF	TGCGCCAGCAGCCAAATAGCGGGAGGGCCCTCACTTGAGCAGTTCTTC
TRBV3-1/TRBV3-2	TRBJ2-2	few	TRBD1	CASSRPTGANTGELFF	TGTGCCAGCAGCCGTCCGACAGGGGCGAACACCGGGGAGCTGTTTTTT
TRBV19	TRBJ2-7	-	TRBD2	CASSIGGGPYEQYF	TGTGCCAGTAGTATCGGGGGAGGGCCCTACGAGCAGTACTTC
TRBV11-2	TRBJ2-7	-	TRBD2	CASSSLFSGGSYEQYF	TGTGCCAGCAGCTCCCTTTTTAGCGGGGGTTCCTACGAGCAGTACTTC
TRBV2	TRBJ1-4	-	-	CASSGSEKLFF	TGTGCCAGCAGTGGCAGTGAAAAACTGTTTTTT
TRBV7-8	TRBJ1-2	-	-	CASSLATASIYGYTF	TGTGCCAGCAGCTTAGCAACAGCCTCTATCTATGGCTACACCTTC
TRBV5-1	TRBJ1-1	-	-	CASSLGREGEAFF	TGCGCCAGCAGCTTGGGAAGGGAGGGTGAAGCTTTCTTT
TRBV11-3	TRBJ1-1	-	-	CASSLDRGSEAFF	TGTGCCAGCAGCTTAGATAGGGGTTCTGAAGCTTTCTTT
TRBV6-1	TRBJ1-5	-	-	CASSEQGNSNQPQHF	TGTGCCAGCAGTGAACAGGGAAATAGCAATCAGCCCCAGCATTTT
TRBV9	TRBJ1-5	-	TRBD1	CASSRDSLENQPQHF	TGTGCCAGCAGTCGGGACAGCCTGGAGAATCAGCCCCAGCATTTT
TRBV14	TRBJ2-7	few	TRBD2	CASSRGGRAYEQYF	TGTGCCAGCAGCCGCGGCGGGAGGGCCTACGAGCAGTACTTC
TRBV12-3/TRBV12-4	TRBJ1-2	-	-	CASSLVPYGYTF	TGTGCCAGCAGTTTAGTCCCGTATGGCTACACCTTC
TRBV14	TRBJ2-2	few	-	CASSRLGLSGELFF	TGTGCCAGCAGCCGATTGGGACTTAGCGGGGAGCTGTTTTTT
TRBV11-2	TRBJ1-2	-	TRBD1	CASSAGQLNYGYTF	TGTGCCAGCAGCGCGGGACAGCTTAACTATGGCTACACCTTC
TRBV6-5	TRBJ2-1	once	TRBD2	CASIPWGGRYEQFF	TGTGCCAGCATCCCTTGGGGCGGGAGATATGAGCAGTTCTTC
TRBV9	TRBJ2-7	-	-	CASSPIYRGGKQYF	TGTGCCAGCAGCCCAATATACAGGGGAGGAAAGCAGTACTTC
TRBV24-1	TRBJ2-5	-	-	CATRGAQETQYF	TGTGCCACCCGGGGAGCTCAAGAGACCCAGTACTTC
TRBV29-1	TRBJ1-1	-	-	CSVSRLNTEAFF	TGCAGCGTTTCTAGACTGAACACTGAAGCTTTCTTT
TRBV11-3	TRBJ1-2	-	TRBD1	CASSRTGFRFGYTF	TGTGCCAGCAGCAGGACAGGGTTTCGGTTCGGCTACACCTTC
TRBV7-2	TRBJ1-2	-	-	CASSPRSNYGYTF	TGTGCCAGCAGCCCCCGGTCAAACTATGGCTACACCTTC
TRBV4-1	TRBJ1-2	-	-	CASSQVTGSLNGYTF	TGCGCCAGCAGCCAAGTTACAGGGAGTTTGAATGGCTACACCTTC
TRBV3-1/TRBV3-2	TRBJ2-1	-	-	CASSPRLFSAGFSYNEQFF	TGTGCCAGCAGCCCGAGGCTATTTTCGGCGGGGTTCTCCTACAATGAGCAGTTCTTC
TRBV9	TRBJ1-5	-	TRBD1	CASSPHGTGGDGGPQHF	TGTGCCAGCAGCCCCCACGGGACAGGGGGCGACGGTGGGCCCCAGCATTTT
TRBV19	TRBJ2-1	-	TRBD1	CASSIVGDRAYNEQFF	TGTGCCAGTAGTATAGTTGGGGACAGGGCCTACAATGAGCAGTTCTTC
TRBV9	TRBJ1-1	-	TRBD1	CASSVVPRTGRTEAFF	TGTGCCAGCAGCGTAGTTCCCCGGACAGGAAGGACTGAAGCTTTCTTT
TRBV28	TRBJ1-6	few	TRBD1	CASGDRDHVALHF	TGTGCCAGCGGGGACAGAGATCATGTGGCCCTCCACTTT
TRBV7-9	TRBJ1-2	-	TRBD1	CASSLMTGGATF	TGTGCCAGCAGCTTAATGACAGGGGGCGCGACCTTC
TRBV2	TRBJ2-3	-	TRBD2	CASSIVAGWATDTQYF	TGTGCCAGCAGCATTGTAGCGGGATGGGCGACAGATACGCAGTATTTT
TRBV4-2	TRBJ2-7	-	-	CASSQPLGQGMSEQYF	TGTGCCAGCAGCCAACCCCTTGGCCAGGGTATGAGCGAGCAGTACTTC
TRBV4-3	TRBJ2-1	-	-	CASSQALEGLGEQFF	TGCGCCAGCAGCCAAGCTCTTGAGGGCCTGGGTGAGCAGTTCTTC
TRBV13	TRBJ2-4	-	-	CASSLGHGDIQYF	TGTGCCAGCAGCTTAGGCCACGGAGACATTCAGTACTTC
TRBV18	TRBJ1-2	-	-	CASLKLEGVSFYGYTF	TGTGCCAGCTTAAAACTCGAGGGCGTGTCCTTCTATGGCTACACCTTC
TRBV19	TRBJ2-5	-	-	CASRKTGKQETQYF	TGTGCCAGTAGAAAGACAGGCAAACAAGAGACCCAGTACTTC
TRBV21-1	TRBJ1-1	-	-	CASSSYREWNTEAFF	TGTGCCAGCAGCAGTTACAGGGAATGGAACACTGAAGCTTTCTTT